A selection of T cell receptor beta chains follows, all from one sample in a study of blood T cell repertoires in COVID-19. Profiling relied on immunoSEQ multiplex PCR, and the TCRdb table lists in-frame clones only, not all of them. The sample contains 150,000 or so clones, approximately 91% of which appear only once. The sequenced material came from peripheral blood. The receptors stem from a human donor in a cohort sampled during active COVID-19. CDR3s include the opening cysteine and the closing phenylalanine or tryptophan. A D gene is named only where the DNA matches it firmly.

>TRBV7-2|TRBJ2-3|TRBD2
CASSIGTSGRVADTQYF
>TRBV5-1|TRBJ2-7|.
CASSLALGGVYEQYF
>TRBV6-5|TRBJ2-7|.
CASGRTGYEQYF
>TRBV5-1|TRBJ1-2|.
CASSSGQPLLYGYTF
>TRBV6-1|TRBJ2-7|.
CASSEYPGNYEQYF
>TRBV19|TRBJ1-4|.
CASSPRRSDEKLFF
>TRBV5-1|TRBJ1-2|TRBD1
CASSSPDRANYGYTF
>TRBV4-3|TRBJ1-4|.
CASSQGTGATNEKLFF
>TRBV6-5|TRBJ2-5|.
CASSYSWGLGETQYF
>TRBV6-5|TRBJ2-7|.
CASSSGRMGLREQYF
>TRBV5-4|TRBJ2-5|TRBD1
CASSPGTGGETQYF
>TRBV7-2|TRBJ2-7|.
CASRGDTLASEQYF
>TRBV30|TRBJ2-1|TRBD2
CAWEGHTTSGKYNEQFF
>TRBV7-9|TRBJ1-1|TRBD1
CASSSGTESTEAFF
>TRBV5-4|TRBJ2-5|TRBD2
CASSLPLAGGRETQYF
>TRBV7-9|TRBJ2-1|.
CASSFTRTGTGEQFF
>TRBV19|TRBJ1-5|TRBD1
CASSMRRDRNQPQHF
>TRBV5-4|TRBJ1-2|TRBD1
CASSFSTGDSYGYTF
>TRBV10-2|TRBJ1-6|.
CASWDIGSYNSPLHF
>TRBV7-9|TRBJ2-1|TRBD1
CASSLEDRGPYNEQFF
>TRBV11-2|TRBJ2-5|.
CASSPKQVETQYF
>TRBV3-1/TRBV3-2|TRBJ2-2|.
CASSQDEVNTGELFF
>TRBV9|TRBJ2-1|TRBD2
CASSVGVAGNNEQFF
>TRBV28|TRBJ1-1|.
CASSHTPGNMNTEAFF
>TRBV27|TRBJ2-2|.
CASSLGILRRTGELFF
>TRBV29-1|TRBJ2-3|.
CSVSDRANSGDTQYF
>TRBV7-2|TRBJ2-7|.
CASSSQWFHEQYF
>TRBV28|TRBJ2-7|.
CASSLRGSPAYEQYF
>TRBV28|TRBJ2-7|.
CASSPLATSYEQYF
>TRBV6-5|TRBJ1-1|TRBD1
CASRRGLEAFF
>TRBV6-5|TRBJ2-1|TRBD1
CASSRQGRPGGEQFF
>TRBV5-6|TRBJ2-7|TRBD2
CASSTTGTRSAEQYF
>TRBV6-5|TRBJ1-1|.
CASIATGTEAFF
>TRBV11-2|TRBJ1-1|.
CASSLATNTEAFF
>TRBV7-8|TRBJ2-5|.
CASRLGGGEWETQYF
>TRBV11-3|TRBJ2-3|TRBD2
CASSLEWRGEYPTDTQYF
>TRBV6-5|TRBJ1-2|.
CASGDIYGYTF
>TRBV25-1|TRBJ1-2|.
CASSGIGGMDGYTF
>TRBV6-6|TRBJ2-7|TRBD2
CASAGGYEQYF
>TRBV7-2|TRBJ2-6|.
CASSLGTGANVLTF
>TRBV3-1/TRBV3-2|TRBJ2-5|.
CASSQEYGSGQETQYF
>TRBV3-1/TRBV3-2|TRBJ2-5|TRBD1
CASSQGGGQGPLETQYF
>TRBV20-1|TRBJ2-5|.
CSASLETQYF
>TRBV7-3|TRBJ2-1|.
CASSGTPEDSEQFF
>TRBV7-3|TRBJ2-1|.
CASSSGDYNEQFF
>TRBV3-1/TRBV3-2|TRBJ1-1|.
CASSQIKNTEAFF
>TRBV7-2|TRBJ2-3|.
CASSSETRSTDTQYF
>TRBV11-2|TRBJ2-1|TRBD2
CATSIAGLYNEQFF
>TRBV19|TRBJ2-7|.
CASSIPGVSYEQYF
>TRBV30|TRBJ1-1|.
CAWTPGILDTEAFF
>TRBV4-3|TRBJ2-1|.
CASSQDWRRADLSYNEQFF
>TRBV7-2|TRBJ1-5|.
CASSLGGVQPQHF
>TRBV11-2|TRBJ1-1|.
CASSSIGGTEAFF
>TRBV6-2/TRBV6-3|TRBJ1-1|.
CASSPYSVDTEAFF
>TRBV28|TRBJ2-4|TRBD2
CASAHIALAGGDIQYF